The 5 T cell receptor beta chains reported below all come from one sample, sequenced in a study of T-cell reconstitution after alpha-beta-depleted transplantation in children. Preparation of the TCRbeta library involved a method that used unique molecular identifiers. TCRdb reanalysed the PCR reads using MiXCR and keeps one entry per CDR3 protein. The sample records approximately 500,000 distinct CDR3 sequences, over 9.5% being singletons. The sequences come from PBMCs, collected before TCRalphabeta/CD19-depleted stem cell transplant. All receptors derive from a child aged 2 to 10 with inherited bone marrow failure, due to receive a stem cell transplant.

The chain uses TRBV7-2 and TRBJ2-2, with 7 bases identical to TRBD1. CDR3 size: 14 residues. The trim removed 2 bases at V and 8 bases at J, leaving 5 bases unmatched. In germline, CDR1 is SGHTA, CDR2 FQGNSA. CDR3 region: CASSLRVRGGELFF. The CDR3 DNA reads as TGTGCCAGCAGCTTAAGGGTCAGGGGGGGGGAGCTGTTTTTT.

This clonotype was seen ten or more times. This chain links TRBV15 with TRBJ2-3; D might be TRBD1 or TRBD2, each matching 5 bases. Trimming left V 11 bases short and J 0 bases short, with 12 bases between. This CDR3 has 13 amino acids. Looked up from germline, CDR1 is LNHNV and CDR2 is YYDKDF (reference sequence). Here the CDR3 reads CALGEGSTDTQYF. The CDR3 region has the DNA TGTGCCCTGGGCGAGGGGAGCACAGATACGCAGTATTTT.

This clonotype showed up many times. The V call is TRBV7-2, the J call TRBJ2-5; D gene unclear. Trimming removed 1 base from V and 5 bases from J, with 5 bases in between. Germline CDR1 reads SGHTA; CDR2 reads FQGNSA. The CDR3 is 12 residues long. For the CDR3, the DNA is TGTGCCAGCAGCTTAGTTGCGGAGACCCAGTACTTC. Translated, it gives CASSLVAETQYF.

This clonotype was picked up many times. The V gene is TRBV28, the J gene TRBJ2-1, with 7 bases matching TRBD2. The CDR3 contains 15 residues. V shed 5 bases, J shed 5 bases, and the junction held 9 bases outside the gene matches. Germline assignment: CDR1 MDHEN and CDR2 SYDVKM. CDR3 loop: CASSEFRGRDNEQFF. The CDR3 DNA reads TGTGCCAGCAGTGAATTTCGCGGGAGAGACAATGAGCAGTTCTTC.

The chain combines TRBV29-1 with TRBJ2-3; perhaps D is TRBD1 or TRBD2 (5 bases each). V shed 4 bases and J shed 4 bases, with 9 bases lying between them. Germline V gene sequence: CDR1 SQVTM, CDR2 ANQGSEA. The CDR3 extends over 12 amino acids. The CDR3 coding sequence is TGCAGCGTTGTGGGGGTTGCAGATACGCAGTATTTT. Its protein product is CSVVGVADTQYF.